The clone carrying this T cell receptor beta chain was detected ten times or more. Its specificity is unknown. Arm-PCR of CDR3 regions and iRepertoire HTBI primers were used to build TCR beta libraries. TCRdb ran MiXCR on the multiplex PCR reads and lists one entry per CDR3 protein. The table lists about 310,000 distinct CDR3 sequences, around 23% of them singletons. Regarding time point: persistent/refractory GD, antithyroid drugs over 5 years with positive TRAb. Preparation of the TCR library used RNA extracted from PBMCs. The V gene lost 10 bases and the J gene lost 2 bases, with 20 bases spanning the gap. Germline CDR1 and CDR2: MNHEY and SMNVEV (reference sequence). CDR3 size: 15 residues. The data belong to a study of regulatory T cells in long-lasting Graves disease. Study-wide results and caveats: TCR diversity was lower in persistent Graves' patients (versus newly diagnosed ones).

The receptor's source is a female donor with Graves disease. The V and J genes are TRBV27 and TRBJ1-1; D is possibly TRBD1 (5 bases). Specimen: peripheral blood mononuclear cells (PBMCs), collected when the disease was refractory, from a patient treated with antithyroid drugs. CDR3 loop: CATADSRPPNTEAFF. The CDR3 nucleotides are TGTGCCACCGCCGACAGCAGACCGCCTAACACTGAAGCTTTCTTT.